Each of the 8 T cell receptor beta chains below was sequenced from the same sample in a study of blood T cells in healthy people across ages (dated by TCRdb to between 2014 and 2016). Library preparation was by 5' RACE. For sequencing, an Illumina HiSeq 2500 was employed. A second PCR of roughly 7 to 11 cycles was performed with a sample-barcoded 5' primer and a J-beta primer mix. TCRdb reran the public reads through fastp at Q25 and MiXCR, keeping productive beta chains. One record per CDR3 amino acid sequence lists the most common genes and DNA. Counted in this sample were about 1.5 million distinct CDR3 sequences; approximately 39% of them appeared once. Clones ranked in the top ten supply around 4% of the sample. Sequenced material: blood. The origin of the receptors is a woman between 18 and 29 years old in good health.

The V call is TRBV19, the J call TRBJ2-7; the match to TRBD2 covers 9 bases. V shed 2 bases, J shed 7 bases, and the junction held 9 bases outside the gene matches. The V gene's germline CDR1 is LNHDA and CDR2 SQIVND (reference sequence). CDR3 length equals 15 residues. CDR3 DNA sequence: TGTGCCAGTAGTATAAACGCGGGAGGGTTTGGTGAGCAGTACTTC. Residues: CASSINAGGFGEQYF.

This clonotype appeared a few times. This sequence joins TRBV7-2 and TRBJ1-2; D unresolved. Germline-derived CDR1 and CDR2 are SGHTA and FQGNSA. V shed 7 bases and J shed 4 bases, with 16 bases lying between them. The CDR3 is made up of 14 amino acids. The CDR3 region is CASTLAPALYGYTF. Written as DNA, the CDR3 is TGTGCCAGCACCCTAGCGCCAGCTCTCTATGGCTACACCTTC. Filled out from reference TRBV7-2 and TRBJ1-2, the complete variable domain reads GAGVSQSPSNKVTEKGKDVELRCDPISGHTALYWYRQSLGQGLEFLIYFQGNSAPDKSGLPSDRFSAERTGGSVSTLTIQRTQQEDSAVYLCASTLAPALYGYTFGSGTRLTVV.

This clonotype was detected many times. The chain couples TRBV10-3 to TRBJ2-3, with D possibly matching TRBD2 (5 bases). Germline loops: CDR1 ENHRY, CDR2 SYGVKD. The CDR3 length is 12 residues. V was cut by 4 bases and J by 4 bases, with 6 bases left in between. The CDR3 protein is CAISGEPDTQYF. In DNA, the CDR3 is TGTGCCATCAGTGGGGAGCCAGATACGCAGTATTTT.

The chain has TRBV7-9 and TRBJ2-3; D is unresolved. V was shortened by 2 bases and J by 3 bases, with 18 bases between the two germline ends. This CDR3 comprises 17 residues. Germline lookup yields CDR1 SEHNR and CDR2 FQNEAQ (reference sequence). The DNA of the CDR3 is TGTGCCAGCAGCTTATCTGGCCCCGGCAGGATGACAGATACGCAGTATTTT. Its translation: CASSLSGPGRMTDTQYF.

This clonotype was seen only a few times. The chain uses TRBV10-3 and TRBJ2-3, with D perhaps assigned TRBD1 or TRBD2 (7 bases each). Trimming took 0 bases from V and 0 from J, leaving 19 bases between them. The CDR3 covers 19 residues. Germline V gene sequence: CDR1 ENHRY, CDR2 SYGVKD. CDR3 bases: TGTGCCATCAGTGAGTCTGGGAGGGGGCTCCCACCTAGCACAGATACGCAGTATTTT. Amino acid sequence: CAISESGRGLPPSTDTQYF.

The rearrangement uses TRBV29-1 and TRBJ1-1, with no clear D. Between the trimmed V and J ends, which lost 3 bases and 5 bases, there was a span of 10 bases. The CDR3 length is 12 residues. Germline V gene sequence: CDR1 SQVTM, CDR2 ANQGSEA. CDR3 sequence: CSVDVLGTEAFF. The CDR3 coding sequence is TGCAGCGTTGACGTTCTAGGAACTGAAGCTTTCTTT.

A single count supports this clonotype. The CDR3 sequence is CASRAQAGGGEGNEQYF. Written as DNA, the CDR3 is TGTGCCAGCAGAGCCCAGGCGGGAGGGGGGGAGGGCAATGAGCAGTACTTC. This chain uses TRBV6-6 with TRBJ2-7; 9 positions match TRBD2. The CDR3 has 17 residues. Germline assignment: CDR1 MNHNY and CDR2 SVGAGI (reference sequence). The V segment lost 6 bases and the J segment 7 bases; nucleotides outside the gene matches: 19.

The V and J genes are TRBV20-1 and TRBJ2-5; the match to TRBD2 covers 14 bases. Per germline, CDR1 DFQATT and CDR2 SNEGSKA (reference sequence). Unmatched junction bases numbered 8, after V lost 6 bases and J lost 5 bases. The CDR3 runs 15 residues. The DNA for the CDR3 is TGCAGTGCGACACCGGGACTAGCGGGGGTGGAGACCCAGTACTTC. This codes for CSATPGLAGVETQYF.